These 27 T cell receptor beta chains share one sample of origin, sequenced in a study of control samples from healthy donors and cancer patients. Profiled with immunoSEQ multiplex PCR; TCRdb holds only in-frame clones, not every one. The table shows 110,000 or so clones, with roughly 90% occurring only once. Sequencing input: blood. These receptors were obtained from a man between 50 and 59 years old in good health.

The V and J genes are TRBV2 and TRBJ2-3; 10 bases are a match to TRBD2. V lost 7 bases and J lost 2; bases outside the gene matches: 6. The germline V gene encodes CDR1 SNHLY and CDR2 FYNNEI. The CDR3 has 15 amino acids. The CDR3 loop reads CASKGSGGYTDTQYF. As DNA, the CDR3 is TGTGCCAGCAAGGGTAGCGGGGGGTACACAGATACGCAGTATTTT. The whole variable domain, remainder taken from reference TRBV2 and TRBJ2-3, is EPEVTQTPSHQVTQMGQEVILRCVPISNHLYFYWYRQILGQKVEFLVSFYNNEISEKSEIFDDQFSVERPDGSNFTLKIRSTKLEDSAMYFCASKGSGGYTDTQYFGPGTRLTVL.

This clone was counted a few times. The junction shows a germline mismatch at one end, possibly a read error. The chain uses TRBV6-1 and TRBJ1-2; maybe TRBD1 (5 bases). This CDR3 is built from 17 residues. Germline V CDR1 and CDR2: MNHNS, SASEGT. This CDR3 is CASSEVGSTGLYGYQVF. The CDR3 bases are TGTGCCAGCAGTGAAGTCGGGTCTACAGGACTCTATGGCTACCAGGTCTTC.

This chain connects TRBV9 to TRBJ1-1; D possibly corresponds to TRBD1 (6 bases). This CDR3 has 13 amino acids. CDR1 is SGDLS and CDR2 is YYNGEE in the germline V gene. The V gene lost 1 base and the J gene lost 3 bases, with 7 bases spanning the gap. CDR3 sequence: CASSVRGDTEAFF. CDR3 DNA: TGTGCCAGCAGCGTAAGGGGGGACACTGAAGCTTTCTTT.

V and J are TRBV6-5 and TRBJ1-5; D call uncertain. The CDR3 extends over 15 amino acids. The germline V and J ends were trimmed by 6 bases and 1 base, with 13 bases remaining between them. The germline V gene encodes CDR1 MNHEY and CDR2 SVGAGI. The CDR3 DNA reads TGTGCCAGCAGCCCAAGCCCGATAAGCAATCAGCCCCAGCATTTT. Encoded protein: CASSPSPISNQPQHF.

The J gene is TRBJ1-2, the V gene TRBV27, with TRBD1 as a possible D gene (5 bases). This CDR3 contains 15 residues. Trimming took 1 base from V and 8 from J, leaving 17 bases between them. Germline V gene sequence: CDR1 MNHEY, CDR2 SMNVEV (reference sequence). CDR3 bases: TGTGCCAGCAGTTTATACCCGGGGGGGGAAAGGGGCTACACCTTC. Its protein is CASSLYPGGERGYTF.

This chain links TRBV20-1 with TRBJ1-6; D call uncertain. Trimming stripped 1 base from V and 14 bases from J, with 9 bases between. The CDR3 runs to 11 residues. CDR1 is DFQATT and CDR2 is SNEGSKA in the germline V gene (reference sequence). This CDR3 reads CSARAESSLHF. DNA of the CDR3: TGCAGTGCTAGAGCGGAGTCTTCCCTCCACTTT.

The chain has TRBV4-3 and TRBJ1-2; 9 positions match TRBD1. This CDR3 region has 14 residues. Losses at the gene ends were 3 bases for V and 2 bases for J; bases not matched to a gene: 1. Germline V gene sequence: CDR1 LGHNA, CDR2 YSLEER. CDR3 loop: CASSHGQGNYGYTF. CDR3 nucleotide sequence: TGCGCCAGCAGCCATGGACAGGGGAACTATGGCTACACCTTC.

This chain connects TRBV5-4 to TRBJ2-3, with 12 bases matching TRBD2. From germline, CDR1 is SGHNT and CDR2 YYREEE (reference sequence). The V gene end was trimmed by 7 bases and the J gene end by 5 bases; junction bases not matched to a gene: 11. This CDR3 has 16 amino acids. This chain's CDR3 is CASARSSGGAGDTQYF. The CDR3, as DNA: TGTGCCAGCGCCCGTTCTAGCGGGGGGGCCGGAGATACGCAGTATTTT.

V usage is TRBV5-6 and J usage is TRBJ1-4; possibly TRBD1 for D (5 bases). The CDR3 has 17 amino acids. Trimming cost V 3 bases and J 0 bases, with 15 bases left between them. The germline V gene encodes CDR1 SGHDT and CDR2 YYEEEE. The CDR3 protein is CASSSTEGSATNEKLFF. The CDR3 DNA sequence: TGTGCCAGCAGCTCGACAGAGGGCTCAGCAACTAATGAAAAACTGTTTTTT. The variable domain in full, with the rest retrieved from reference TRBV5-6 and TRBJ1-4, is DAGVTQSPTHLIKTRGQQVTLRCSPKSGHDTVSWYQQALGQGPQFIFQYYEEEERQRGNFPDRFSGHQFPNYSSELNVNALLLGDSALYLCASSSTEGSATNEKLFFGSGTQLSVL.

The chain links TRBV19 to TRBJ1-6; 7 bases are a match to TRBD1. Per the germline V gene, CDR1 is LNHDA and CDR2 is SQIVND (reference sequence). The junction had 4 bases not matched to a gene; V was cut back by 8 bases and J by 0 bases. The CDR3 loop spans 15 amino acids. This chain's CDR3 is CASGGQSSYNSPLHF. The CDR3 DNA is TGTGCCAGTGGGGGACAGAGCTCCTATAATTCACCCCTCCACTTT.

V and J are TRBV9 and TRBJ1-1, with D hard to call. CDR1 and CDR2 from the germline V gene are SGDLS and YYNGEE. CDR3 length: 14 residues. The germline V and J ends were trimmed by 0 bases and 1 base, with 7 bases remaining between them. The CDR3 bases are TGTGCCAGCAGCGTAGAGCAGGCGAACACTGAAGCTTTCTTT. It translates to CASSVEQANTEAFF. Supplemented by reference TRBV9 and TRBJ1-1, the full variable domain reads DSGVTQTPKHLITATGQRVTLRCSPRSGDLSVYWYQQSLDQGLQFLIQYYNGEERAKGNILERFSAQQFPDLHSELNLSSLELGDSALYFCASSVEQANTEAFFGQGTRLTVV.

The chain recombines TRBV7-2 with TRBJ2-7, with TRBD1 matching over 7 bases. Trimming removed 5 bases from V and 9 bases from J; junction bases left unmatched: 13. Looked up from germline, CDR1 is SGHTA and CDR2 is FQGNSA. The CDR3 runs 14 residues. In DNA, the CDR3 is TGTGCCAGCAGCCACGGGACAGATCTTACGGGGCAGTACTTC. It yields the protein CASSHGTDLTGQYF.

The V gene is TRBV7-6, the J gene TRBJ2-3; 8 positions agree with TRBD2. Germline V gene lookup returns CDR1 SGHVS and CDR2 FNYEAQ. This CDR3 is built from 14 residues. V was pared by 2 bases and J by 6 bases, with 4 bases of the junction left unmatched. CDR3 nucleotide sequence: TGTGCCAGCAGCTTAACCGGGGGGGCCGATACGCAGTATTTT. Translated: CASSLTGGADTQYF.

This clone was seen only once. The V call is TRBV7-9, the J call TRBJ1-2; possibly TRBD1 for D (5 bases). Germline V gene lookup returns CDR1 SEHNR and CDR2 FQNEAQ (reference sequence). CDR3 length equals 12 residues. The germline V and J ends were trimmed by 5 bases and 8 bases, with 12 bases remaining between them. The CDR3: CASSLGPRGYTF. In nucleotides, the CDR3 is TGTGCCAGCAGCCTGGGACCGAGAGGCTACACCTTC. The full variable domain, in which reference TRBV7-9 and TRBJ1-2 provide the parts outside the CDR3, is DTGVSQNPRHKITKRGQNVTFRCDPISEHNRLYWYRQTLGQGPEFLTYFQNEAQLEKSRLLSDRFSAERPKGSFSTLEIQRTEQGDSAMYLCASSLGPRGYTFGSGTRLTVV.

The CDR3 DNA follows: TGCGCCAGCAGCTTACAACCGAACACTGAAGCTTTCTTT. Protein product: CASSLQPNTEAFF. The chain joins TRBV5-1 to TRBJ1-1; D is uncertain. The V and J ends lost 2 bases and 1 base respectively, with 6 bases between them. The germline CDR1 and CDR2 sequences are SGHRS and YFSETQ. This CDR3 has 13 amino acids.

This clone came up many times. This rearrangement joins TRBV19 to TRBJ2-7; no reliable D call. CDR3 length equals 13 residues. Per the germline V gene, CDR1 is LNHDA and CDR2 is SQIVND (reference sequence). Trimming removed 5 bases from V and 1 base from J, with 9 bases in between. The CDR3 bases are TGTGCCAGTAGTCGTACGGTTTCCTACGAGCAGTACTTC. The encoded protein is CASSRTVSYEQYF.

The chain has TRBV3-1 (or the pseudogene TRBV3-2) and TRBJ1-2; 12 bases align to TRBD1. The CDR3 has 17 amino acids. In germline, CDR1 is LGHDT, CDR2 YNNKEL (reference sequence). The trim removed 4 bases at V and 6 bases at J, leaving 12 bases unmatched. CDR3: CASSRGTRDRGLNGYTF. DNA for the CDR3: TGTGCCAGCAGCCGAGGAACCCGGGACAGGGGGCTCAATGGCTACACCTTC.

The gene calls are TRBV27 and TRBJ2-1; a possible D gene is TRBD1 (5 bases). Trimming removed 5 bases from V and 0 bases from J, with 14 bases in between. This CDR3 has 16 residues. Germline V gene data show CDR1 as MNHEY and CDR2 as SMNVEV (reference sequence). The CDR3, as DNA: TGTGCCAGCAGTACCAACGCCGGACACTCCTACAATGAGCAGTTCTTC. Protein sequence: CASSTNAGHSYNEQFF.

The chain carries TRBV10-2 and TRBJ2-3; 15 bases are shared with TRBD2. CDR1 WSHSY and CDR2 SAAADI come from the germline V gene. With V trimmed by 2 bases and J by 4 bases, 7 bases remained unmatched. The CDR3 totals 18 residues. The CDR3 coding sequence is TGCGCCAGCAGTGAGCCTCGGACTAGCGGGGGGGCATCAGATACGCAGTATTTT. It specifies CASSEPRTSGGASDTQYF.

J is TRBJ2-5 and V is TRBV5-4; 7 bases agree with TRBD1. The CDR3 spans 14 residues. Germline V gene lookup returns CDR1 SGHNT and CDR2 YYREEE (reference sequence). The V gene end was trimmed by 2 bases and the J gene end by 1 base; junction bases not matched to a gene: 2. CDR3 sequence (DNA): TGTGCCAGCAGCTTCGCAGGGGGCCAAGAGACCCAGTACTTC. Its translation is CASSFAGGQETQYF.

This CDR3 reads CASSLPALETQYF. CDR3 DNA: TGTGCCAGCAGTTTACCGGCTTTGGAGACCCAGTACTTC. The chain joins TRBV28 to TRBJ2-5, with D hard to call. The V end lost 2 bases, the J end lost 5 bases, and 9 bases lay between the germline ends. CDR1 is MDHEN, CDR2 SYDVKM, per germline. The CDR3 is made up of 13 amino acids.

Concerning this clone itself: Other DNA sequences in the sample encode the same CDR3. V gene TRBV15 combines with J gene TRBJ2-3; D is unresolved. V shed 3 bases and J shed 3 bases, with 4 bases lying between them. Germline V gives CDR1 LNHNV, CDR2 YYDKDF (reference sequence). The CDR3 has 12 amino acids. The CDR3, as DNA: TGTGCCACCAGCAGGTCAACAGATACGCAGTATTTT. Encoded protein: CATSRSTDTQYF.

This clone was observed a few times. J is TRBJ2-7 and V is TRBV7-9; tentative D call: TRBD1 (5 bases). Germline CDR1 reads SEHNR; CDR2 reads FQNEAQ (reference sequence). This CDR3 region has 12 residues. The V end lost 7 bases, the J end lost 3 bases, and 10 bases lay between the germline ends. CDR3 DNA sequence: TGTGCCAGCACCACAGGTTACTACGAGCAGTACTTC. Translated, it gives CASTTGYYEQYF.

The chain uses TRBV6-6 and TRBJ1-1; D gene unclear. This CDR3 is 14 amino acids long. The germline gives CDR1 MNHNY, CDR2 SVGAGI (reference sequence). Between the trimmed V and J ends, which lost 0 bases and 7 bases, there was a span of 12 bases. CDR3 residues: CASSYSSGSSEAFF. The CDR3 DNA sequence: TGTGCCAGCAGTTACTCGTCGGGGTCCAGTGAAGCTTTCTTT.

This chain links TRBV11-2 with TRBJ1-1; D is perhaps TRBD1 (6 bases). Germline-derived CDR1 and CDR2 are SGHAT and FQNNGV. V lost 6 bases, J lost 2 bases, and 22 bases lay in between. The CDR3 is made up of 17 amino acids. For the CDR3, the DNA is TGTGCCAGCAGTTCCCTCCTTCTTGGACAGAGCAACACTGAAGCTTTCTTT. Its translation: CASSSLLLGQSNTEAFF.

The chain uses TRBV4-3 and TRBJ2-5, with D possibly TRBD2 on 6 matching bases. The V end lost 4 bases, the J end lost 0 bases, and 15 bases lay between the germline ends. The germline gives CDR1 LGHNA, CDR2 YSLEER. The CDR3 is made up of 16 amino acids. CDR3: CASSRIGGLNQETQYF. The CDR3 bases are TGCGCCAGCAGCCGTATCGGGGGTTTAAACCAAGAGACCCAGTACTTC.

CDR3 amino acids: CASSPTPQENTEAFF. The CDR3, as DNA: TGCGCCAGCAGCCCCACCCCACAAGAAAACACTGAAGCTTTCTTT. The chain combines TRBV5-1 with TRBJ1-1, with unresolved D. The germline V and J ends were trimmed by 4 bases and 2 bases, with 15 bases remaining between them. CDR1 and CDR2 from the germline V gene are SGHRS and YFSETQ. This CDR3 is 15 amino acids long.